This passage covers 25 T cell receptor beta chains from one sample sequenced in a study of T cell repertoires in cytomegalovirus infection. TCRdb ran MiXCR on the reads and lists one entry per CDR3 protein. The repertoire holds about 280,000 distinct CDR3 sequences, with 22% as singletons. The antigens of these receptors remain unknown. The sequenced sample was cultured PBMCs, obtained from culture after CMV antigen stimulation. The origin of the receptors is a human donor in good health (CMV status not recorded). Some clones in this sample may be carry-over from other donors' samples.

The chain links TRBV11-3 to TRBJ2-1; possible D gene TRBD2, 6 bases. The CDR3 is 14 residues long. CDR1 SGHNT and CDR2 YENEEA come from the germline V gene. V was shortened by 4 bases and J by 10 bases, with 17 bases between the two germline ends. Here the CDR3 DNA reads TGTGCCAGCAGCTCCCAAAGCGGCCGGGGGGAGCAGTTCTTC. Translation gives CASSSQSGRGEQFF.

This chain connects TRBV6-1 to TRBJ1-1; TRBD1 agrees at 7 bases. Germline lookup yields CDR1 MNHNS and CDR2 SASEGT. V shed 5 bases, J shed 5 bases, and the junction held 11 bases outside the gene matches. This CDR3 comprises 15 residues. For the CDR3, the DNA is TGTGCCAGCAGTTCTAGACAGGGCAGTTGGACTGAAGCTTTCTTT. Translated: CASSSRQGSWTEAFF.

The chain links TRBV12-3 or TRBV12-4 to TRBJ2-6, with a weak D call TRBD1 (6 bases). The V gene lost 5 bases and the J gene lost 18 bases, with 17 bases spanning the gap. The CDR3 is 12 amino acids. DNA of the CDR3: TGTGCCAGCAGTGGGCAAGGGGGTCCCTCGACTTTC. Translated, it gives CASSGQGGPSTF.

This clonotype was found a few times. The chain recombines TRBV30 with TRBJ2-2; 7 bases line up with TRBD1. The CDR3 contains 15 residues. V trimming: 3 bases; J trimming: 7 bases; junction bases outside the gene matches: 11. Germline CDR1 reads GTSNPN; CDR2 reads SVGIG (reference sequence). Written as DNA, the CDR3 is TGTGCCTGGAGAGCGACAGGGAACAGTGGCGGGGAGCTGTTTTTT. Encoded protein: CAWRATGNSGGELFF. The full variable domain, in which reference TRBV30 and TRBJ2-2 provide the parts outside the CDR3, is SQTIHQWPATLVQPVGSPLSLECTVEGTSNPNLYWYRQAAGRGLQLLFYSVGIGQISSEVPQNLSASRPQDRQFILSSKKLLLSDSGFYLCAWRATGNSGGELFFGEGSRLTVL.

This clonotype was picked up a small number of times. The rearrangement links TRBV7-3 to TRBJ2-1; the match to TRBD2 covers 8 bases. Germline V CDR1 and CDR2: SGHTA, FQGTGA. The CDR3 spans 15 residues. With 5 bases clipped from V and 5 bases from J, the junction kept 8 bases outside the gene matches. The CDR3 DNA reads as TGTGCCAGCAGCCCGGATCCTAGCGGGCACAATGAGCAGTTCTTC. Protein product: CASSPDPSGHNEQFF.

This clonotype turned up a few times. CDR3 residues: CATSDAQGGKELFF. As DNA, the CDR3 is TGTGCCACCAGTGACGCGCAGGGGGGGAAGGAGCTGTTTTTT. This chain uses TRBV24-1 with TRBJ2-2, with D tentatively TRBD1 or TRBD2 (7 bases each). V was shortened by 4 bases and J by 10 bases, with 15 bases between the two germline ends. The CDR3 covers 14 residues. Germline V lookup: CDR1 KGHDR, CDR2 SFDVKD.

This chain joins TRBV9 and TRBJ1-2; D gene ambiguous. Trimming cost V 4 bases and J 0 bases, with 13 bases left between them. Germline V gene data show CDR1 as SGDLS and CDR2 as YYNGEE. CDR3 length: 15 residues. The CDR3 spells CASSRRGVPNYGYTF. The CDR3 DNA is TGTGCCAGCAGCCGGCGGGGAGTCCCTAACTATGGCTACACCTTC.

The V gene is TRBV6-6, the J gene TRBJ1-1; D possibly corresponds to TRBD1 (6 bases). Germline V gene sequence: CDR1 MNHNY, CDR2 SVGAGI (reference sequence). The V and J ends lost 2 bases and 0 bases respectively, with 10 bases between them. This CDR3 contains 15 residues. CDR3 residues: CASSYGTPLNTEAFF. The CDR3 DNA is TGTGCCAGCAGTTACGGGACACCTCTGAACACTGAAGCTTTCTTT.

The rearrangement links TRBV24-1 to TRBJ2-3; 8 nucleotides align to TRBD1. J lost 3 bases, V lost 2 bases, and 9 bases had no gene match. The CDR3 length is 17 residues. Per germline, CDR1 KGHDR and CDR2 SFDVKD. CDR3: CATSDSRTGTVTDTQYF. In nucleotides, the CDR3 is TGTGCCACCAGTGATTCTCGGACAGGGACGGTGACAGATACGCAGTATTTT.

A single count supports this clonotype. The chain has TRBV2 and TRBJ2-1, with a possible D match to TRBD2 (5 bases). Germline V lookup: CDR1 SNHLY, CDR2 FYNNEI. Trimming pared 10 bases from V and 3 bases from J, leaving 22 bases between. The CDR3 is 16 amino acids. The CDR3 coding sequence is TGTGCCACCCTCAGAGGGCGTGATCTGGTCTACAATGAGCAGTTCTTC. Its translation is CATLRGRDLVYNEQFF.

The chain employs TRBV7-2 and TRBJ2-1; TRBD2 matches at 11 bases. With 5 bases clipped from V and 4 bases from J, the junction kept 4 bases outside the gene matches. Germline V gene sequence: CDR1 SGHTA, CDR2 FQGNSA. The CDR3 totals 15 residues. The CDR3 DNA follows: TGTGCCAGCAGCCCGACTAGCGGGGCATACAATGAGCAGTTCTTC. This codes for CASSPTSGAYNEQFF.

V usage is TRBV7-8 and J usage is TRBJ1-4; 7 positions match TRBD1. The CDR3 has 15 residues. Germline loops: CDR1 SGHVS, CDR2 FQNEAQ. The ends lost 5 bases at V and 5 bases at J; junction bases unmatched: 8. CDR3 region: CASSKGRGRNEKLFF. CDR3 coding DNA: TGTGCCAGCAGCAAAGGGAGGGGGCGAAATGAAAAACTGTTTTTT. The whole variable domain, filled in from reference TRBV7-8 and TRBJ1-4, reads GAGVSQSPRYKVAKRGQDVALRCDPISGHVSLFWYQQALGQGPEFLTYFQNEAQLDKSGLPSDRFFAERPEGSVSTLKIQRTQQEDSAVYLCASSKGRGRNEKLFFGSGTQLSVL.

This clonotype came up a few times. The V call is TRBV6-2 or TRBV6-3, the J call TRBJ2-2; unclear D gene. Germline CDR1 and CDR2: MNHEY and SVGEGT. The length of the CDR3 is 15 residues. Between the trimmed V and J ends, which lost 3 bases and 0 bases, there was a span of 8 bases. The DNA for the CDR3 is TGTGCCAGCAGTTATCCCATAGCGAACACCGGGGAGCTGTTTTTT. Protein product: CASSYPIANTGELFF.

This clonotype occurred a few times. The rearrangement links TRBV12-3 or TRBV12-4 to TRBJ1-2; 10 positions match TRBD1. The CDR3 is 15 amino acids. With V trimmed by 5 bases and J by 7 bases, 10 bases remained unmatched. The CDR3 DNA sequence: TGTGCCAGCAGTCACGATCCCGGGACAGGGGTTGGCTACACCTTC. Protein product: CASSHDPGTGVGYTF.

The chain employs TRBV20-1 and TRBJ2-3; possibly TRBD2 for D (5 bases). V dropped 2 bases and J dropped 1 base, with 7 bases sitting between them. This CDR3 contains 13 residues. From germline, CDR1 is DFQATT and CDR2 SNEGSKA (reference sequence). CDR3 DNA: TGCAGTGCTAGAATCGGGGGCACAGATACGCAGTATTTT. Its protein is CSARIGGTDTQYF.

This clonotype turned up a few times. The J gene is TRBJ2-4, the V gene TRBV2; TRBD2 agrees at 12 bases. Germline V CDR1 and CDR2: SNHLY, FYNNEI. This CDR3 comprises 16 residues. V trimming: 5 bases; J trimming: 7 bases; junction bases outside the gene matches: 9. CDR3 bases: TGTGCCAGCAGTCCTATAGGACTAGCGGGAAGGAACATTCAGTACTTC. Its protein product is CASSPIGLAGRNIQYF.

V gene TRBV4-3 combines with J gene TRBJ2-5, with TRBD2 matching over 8 bases. The V and J ends lost 4 bases and 5 bases, in that order; junction bases with no gene match: 9. The V gene's germline CDR1 is LGHNA and CDR2 YSLEER. The CDR3 runs to 15 residues. The CDR3 spells CASSPSLPGGETQYF. CDR3 DNA sequence: TGCGCCAGCAGCCCCTCCCTCCCGGGGGGGGAGACCCAGTACTTC.

As DNA, the CDR3 is TGTGCCAGCCAAGGAGGGGGCCTTCCCTACGAGCAGTACTTC. Translated: CASQGGGLPYEQYF. The chain employs TRBV6-2 or TRBV6-3 and TRBJ2-7; D may be TRBD1 (7 bases). Trimming cost V 8 bases and J 2 bases, with 16 bases left between them. The CDR3 spans 14 residues. Germline CDR1 MNHEY, CDR2 SVGEGT.

This clonotype was picked up many times. V is TRBV7-8 and J is TRBJ2-7, with 10 bases lining up with TRBD1. The V segment lost 6 bases and the J segment 5 bases; nucleotides outside the gene matches: 10. This CDR3 contains 15 residues. Germline CDR1 reads SGHVS; CDR2 reads FQNEAQ. The CDR3 DNA reads as TGTGCCAGCAGGGCCCGGGACAGGGGAGTCCACGAGCAGTACTTC. This codes for CASRARDRGVHEQYF.

The table lists this clonotype with a few counts. The chain combines TRBV2 with TRBJ1-5; D is possibly TRBD1 (6 bases). Germline CDR1 is SNHLY and CDR2 is FYNNEI. Trimming shortened V by 4 bases and J by 10 bases, and 20 bases separated the two germline ends. This CDR3 has 15 residues. The CDR3 sequence is CASSVRQAREGPQHF. DNA for the CDR3: TGTGCCAGCAGTGTGAGACAGGCCCGAGAAGGTCCCCAGCATTTT. The variable domain in full, with the rest retrieved from reference TRBV2 and TRBJ1-5, is EPEVTQTPSHQVTQMGQEVILRCVPISNHLYFYWYRQILGQKVEFLVSFYNNEISEKSEIFDDQFSVERPDGSNFTLKIRSTKLEDSAMYFCASSVRQAREGPQHFGDGTRLSIL.

This clonotype has ten or more counts. The genes are TRBV7-6 and TRBJ2-1, with 8 bases aligning to TRBD2. CDR1 is SGHVS and CDR2 is FNYEAQ in the germline V gene. This CDR3 region has 15 residues. The J segment lost 6 bases and the V segment lost 5 bases, leaving 9 bases of the junction unmatched. The CDR3 loop reads CASSHIAGPSNEQFF. The DNA of the CDR3 is TGTGCCAGCAGCCACATAGCGGGGCCCTCCAATGAGCAGTTCTTC. The whole variable domain, filled in from reference TRBV7-6 and TRBJ2-1, reads GAGVSQSPRYKVTKRGQDVALRCDPISGHVSLYWYRQALGQGPEFLTYFNYEAQQDKSGLPNDRFSAERPEGSISTLTIQRTEQRDSAMYRCASSHIAGPSNEQFFGPGTRLTVL.

The rearrangement joins TRBV28 to TRBJ2-6; D is possibly TRBD1 (5 bases). CDR1 MDHEN and CDR2 SYDVKM come from the germline V gene. The V gene lost 3 bases and the J gene lost 0 bases, with 18 bases spanning the gap. The CDR3 sequence is 19 residues long. CDR3 residues: CASSFLFGGADSGANVLTF. The CDR3 DNA reads TGTGCCAGCAGTTTTCTCTTCGGTGGGGCAGACTCTGGGGCCAACGTCCTGACTTTC.

The V call is TRBV28, the J call TRBJ2-7, with D unresolved. The germline V gene has CDR1 MDHEN and CDR2 SYDVKM. V lost 7 bases and J 2 bases, leaving 12 bases between the germline ends. The CDR3 sequence is 13 residues long. CDR3 region: CASIGGTPYEQYF. The CDR3 nucleotides read TGTGCCAGCATAGGTGGCACTCCCTACGAGCAGTACTTC.

The chain is built from TRBV6-2 or TRBV6-3 and TRBJ2-7, with D tentatively TRBD2 (5 bases). CDR3 length equals 13 residues. Trimming shortened V by 2 bases and J by 6 bases, and 11 bases separated the two germline ends. Per germline, CDR1 MNHEY and CDR2 SVGEGT. CDR3 residues: CASSYLRAVEQYV. The DNA for the CDR3 is TGTGCCAGCAGTTACCTGCGGGCGGTCGAGCAGTACGTC.

Only a few counts were recorded for this clonotype. V usage is TRBV18 and J usage is TRBJ1-1, with no clear D. The CDR3 sequence is 13 residues long. The germline V and J ends were trimmed by 2 bases and 8 bases, with 12 bases remaining between them. Germline V lookup: CDR1 KGHSH, CDR2 LQKENI. CDR3 in amino acids: CASSPMTQLEAFF. CDR3 bases: TGTGCCAGCTCACCAATGACTCAACTAGAAGCTTTCTTT.